These 23 T cell receptor beta chains originate from one sample sequenced in a study of cytomegalovirus exposure and HLA in healthy donors. PCR involved 60 Vbeta and 13 Jbeta primers. The repertoire was sequenced with immunoSEQ multiplex PCR; TCRdb's copy has only in-frame clones and lacks some. Here the sample spans about 150,000 clones, around three quarters being singletons. Sample: PBMCs. These receptors were taken from a man between 35 and 55 years old in good health and CMV-seropositive.

For the CDR3, the DNA is TGCGCCAGCAGCTTGATGGGACAGGGATTCTACGAGCAGTACTTC. Amino acids: CASSLMGQGFYEQYF. The genes are TRBV5-1 and TRBJ2-7, with 9 bases identical to TRBD1. J lost 3 bases, V lost 1 base, and 5 bases had no gene match. Germline CDR1 and CDR2: SGHRS and YFSETQ. This CDR3 spans 15 amino acids.

This chain uses TRBV6-1 with TRBJ1-1; 9 bases are shared with TRBD1. The CDR3 totals 10 residues. With V trimmed by 6 bases and J by 12 bases, 2 bases remained unmatched. Per the germline V gene, CDR1 is MNHNS and CDR2 is SASEGT. CDR3 loop: CASRGQGSFF. The CDR3 nucleotides are TGTGCCAGCAGGGGACAGGGTTCTTTCTTT.

J is TRBJ1-5 and V is TRBV19, with no clear D. From germline, CDR1 is LNHDA and CDR2 SQIVND (reference sequence). CDR3 length: 13 residues. The germline V and J ends were trimmed by 2 bases and 9 bases, with 11 bases remaining between them. CDR3 protein: CASSITTTRPQHF. The CDR3 coding sequence is TGTGCCAGTAGTATAACCACTACCCGGCCCCAGCATTTT.

The V call is TRBV6-6, the J call TRBJ2-3; TRBD2 is a possible D gene (6 bases). V lost 6 bases and J lost 0, with 10 bases in between. The CDR3 extends over 14 amino acids. CDR1 is MNHNY and CDR2 is SVGAGI in the germline V gene (reference sequence). The CDR3 DNA is TGTGCCAGCAGCCGGACTAAAAGCACAGATACGCAGTATTTT. Translating it yields CASSRTKSTDTQYF.

The chain recombines TRBV18 with TRBJ2-5; D is possibly TRBD2 (6 bases). CDR1 KGHSH and CDR2 LQKENI come from the germline V gene. The CDR3 runs 13 residues. V dropped 5 bases and J dropped 0 bases, with 7 bases sitting between them. As DNA, the CDR3 is TGTGCCAGCTCAGCGGGGAACCAAGAGACCCAGTACTTC. Its protein is CASSAGNQETQYF.

V usage is TRBV7-9 and J usage is TRBJ1-1, with D tentatively TRBD1 (6 bases). Germline assignment: CDR1 SEHNR and CDR2 FQNEAQ (reference sequence). Trimming cost V 7 bases and J 3 bases, with 12 bases left between them. CDR3 length equals 13 residues. This chain's CDR3 is CASNQDSYTEAFF. CDR3 bases: TGTGCCAGCAACCAGGACAGCTACACTGAAGCTTTCTTT.

This clone was picked up one time. The chain combines TRBV7-3 with TRBJ2-7; tentative D call: TRBD2 (5 bases). There are 14 residues in the CDR3. Germline CDR1 and CDR2: SGHTA and FQGTGA. Trimming removed 0 bases at V and 8 bases at J, with 14 bases between. The CDR3 sequence is CASSLTSGRYQQYF. CDR3 DNA sequence: TGTGCCAGCAGCTTAACGTCGGGGAGATATCAGCAGTACTTC.

V and J are TRBV5-1 and TRBJ1-4; 7 bases are a match to TRBD1. V gave up 7 bases and J gave up 8 bases; unmatched junction bases: 11. The CDR3 is made up of 14 amino acids. CDR1 and CDR2 (germline): SGHRS, YFSETQ. CDR3 nucleotide sequence: TGCGCCAGCGGGGAAACAGGGGCAGGCGAAAAACTGTTTTTT. Translation: CASGETGAGEKLFF.

V and J are TRBV7-8 and TRBJ1-3; D not certain. Trimming took off 1 base at V and 4 bases at J, with 5 bases between the two ends. This CDR3 region has 13 residues. The germline gives CDR1 SGHVS, CDR2 FQNEAQ. CDR3 sequence: CASSLDSGNTIYF. In DNA form, the CDR3 reads TGTGCCAGCAGCTTAGACTCCGGAAACACCATATATTTT.

The chain uses TRBV7-2 and TRBJ2-2, with TRBD2 matching 9 bases. The germline V gene has CDR1 SGHTA and CDR2 FQGNSA. The CDR3 runs 16 residues. The ends lost 5 bases at V and 6 bases at J; junction bases unmatched: 10. CDR3 sequence reads: CASSIPGTSLSGELFF. Written as DNA, the CDR3 is TGTGCCAGCAGCATTCCCGGGACTAGCTTGTCCGGGGAGCTGTTTTTT.

The V and J genes are TRBV6-5 and TRBJ1-1; D is uncertain. Trimming took off 4 bases at V and 2 bases at J, with 2 bases between the two ends. Germline V gene lookup returns CDR1 MNHEY and CDR2 SVGAGI. The CDR3 has 11 residues. The CDR3 here is CASSSNTEAFF. The DNA of the CDR3 is TGTGCCAGCAGTTCTAACACTGAAGCTTTCTTT.

The V gene is TRBV9, the J gene TRBJ1-1, with 9 bases aligning to TRBD1. The CDR3 sequence is 17 residues long. CDR1 and CDR2 from the germline V gene are SGDLS and YYNGEE. J gave up 4 bases and V 0 bases, and 10 bases lay outside the gene matches. As DNA, the CDR3 is TGTGCCAGCAGCGTAGCTGGGACAGGGATCGATCGCACTGAAGCTTTCTTT. Residues: CASSVAGTGIDRTEAFF.

The chain carries TRBV10-3 and TRBJ2-7, with 14 bases matching TRBD2. CDR3 length: 15 residues. In germline, CDR1 is ENHRY, CDR2 SYGVKD. The ends lost 7 bases at V and 6 bases at J; junction bases unmatched: 8. CDR3 DNA sequence: TGTGCCATCACCCCGACTAGCGGGAGGGCCGGCGAGCAGTACTTC. As protein: CAITPTSGRAGEQYF.

The rearrangement links TRBV30 to TRBJ2-5, with 9 bases lining up with TRBD1. The CDR3 consists of 15 residues. The germline gives CDR1 GTSNPN, CDR2 SVGIG (reference sequence). V was clipped by 2 bases and J by 0 bases; unmatched bases: 4. This chain's CDR3 is CAWSQGTGNQETQYF. CDR3 DNA sequence: TGTGCCTGGAGTCAAGGGACAGGGAACCAAGAGACCCAGTACTTC.

In DNA, the CDR3 is TGTGCCAGCAGTGCGGGACACCATAATTCACCCCTCCACTTT. Translated: CASSAGHHNSPLHF. The gene calls are TRBV6-1 and TRBJ1-6; D perhaps matches TRBD1 (6 bases). Per the germline V gene, CDR1 is MNHNS and CDR2 is SASEGT. The V end lost 4 bases, the J end lost 5 bases, and 9 bases lay between the germline ends. The CDR3 is 14 residues long.

The V gene is TRBV11-1, the J gene TRBJ2-3, with D hard to call. CDR1 SGHAT and CDR2 FQDESV come from the germline V gene (reference sequence). Trimming removed 5 bases at V and 8 bases at J, with 8 bases between. CDR3 length: 11 residues. CDR3: CASSGPGTQYF. In nucleotides, the CDR3 is TGTGCCAGCAGCGGGCCTGGTACGCAGTATTTT.

The genes are TRBV7-7 and TRBJ2-1; 8 nucleotides agree with TRBD1. With V trimmed by 1 base and J by 7 bases, 6 bases remained unmatched. Germline V gene sequence: CDR1 SSHAT, CDR2 FNYEAQ (reference sequence). This CDR3 spans 15 amino acids. The CDR3 nucleotides are TGTGCCAGCAGCTTAGACAGGGGGGTGAGAAATGAGCAGTTCTTC. Translation gives CASSLDRGVRNEQFF. Complete variable domain (other parts from reference TRBV7-7 and TRBJ2-1): GAGVSQSPRYKVTKRGQDVTLRCDPISSHATLYWYQQALGQGPEFLTYFNYEAQPDKSGLPSDRFSAERPEGSISTLTIQRTEQRDSAMYRCASSLDRGVRNEQFFGPGTRLTVL.

This chain joins TRBV6-6 and TRBJ2-5, with 9 nucleotides matching TRBD1. CDR3 length: 16 residues. Germline lookup yields CDR1 MNHNY and CDR2 SVGAGI (reference sequence). J lost 5 bases, V lost 4 bases, and 11 bases had no gene match. The CDR3, as DNA: TGTGCCAGCAGTTCGCCGGGACAGGGTGTGGTGGAGACCCAGTACTTC. Encoded protein: CASSSPGQGVVETQYF.

The rearrangement links TRBV2 to TRBJ2-5; D might be TRBD1 (5 bases). Near its end, the DNA agrees better with TRBJ2-7, so the J call may be wrong. CDR1 and CDR2 (germline): SNHLY, FYNNEI. The CDR3 totals 11 residues. CDR3 in amino acids: CASSSGYEQYF. CDR3 in DNA: TGTGCCAGCTCATCAGGGTACGAGCAGTACTTC.

The CDR3 loop reads CASSGQGTGVGNTIYF. In DNA form, the CDR3 reads TGTGCCAGCAGTGGACAAGGGACAGGGGTTGGAAACACCATATATTTT. This rearrangement joins TRBV6-1 to TRBJ1-3, with 10 bases lining up with TRBD1. The J segment lost 3 bases and the V segment lost 4 bases, leaving 6 bases of the junction unmatched. Germline V gene sequence: CDR1 MNHNS, CDR2 SASEGT. The CDR3 totals 16 residues.

This clone came up once. J is TRBJ2-5 and V is TRBV9; TRBD1 agrees at 10 bases. The V gene end was trimmed by 2 bases and the J gene end by 5 bases; junction bases not matched to a gene: 9. The CDR3 has 16 residues. Germline CDR1 SGDLS, CDR2 YYNGEE. The CDR3 nucleotides are TGTGCCAGCAGCGTTGACAGGGGGCGCGTTACGGAGACCCAGTACTTC. Translating it yields CASSVDRGRVTETQYF. The whole variable domain, remainder taken from reference TRBV9 and TRBJ2-5, is DSGVTQTPKHLITATGQRVTLRCSPRSGDLSVYWYQQSLDQGLQFLIQYYNGEERAKGNILERFSAQQFPDLHSELNLSSLELGDSALYFCASSVDRGRVTETQYFGPGTRLLVL.

This sequence joins TRBV7-3 and TRBJ2-6; 15 bases fit TRBD2. Trimming removed 4 bases from V and 6 bases from J; junction bases left unmatched: 4. This CDR3 comprises 17 residues. CDR1 and CDR2 from the germline V gene are SGHTA and FQGTGA. CDR3 protein: CASSSGLAGGVANVLTF. The CDR3 DNA reads as TGTGCCAGCAGCTCTGGACTAGCGGGAGGGGTGGCCAACGTCCTGACTTTC.

The chain employs TRBV6-6 and TRBJ2-7; TRBD2 is a possible D gene (5 bases). CDR3 length equals 15 residues. V lost 5 bases and J 0 bases, leaving 14 bases between the germline ends. Germline values: CDR1 MNHNY, CDR2 SVGAGI (reference sequence). CDR3 region: CASSPPRAVSYEQYF. The DNA for the CDR3 is TGTGCCAGCAGTCCGCCCAGAGCGGTCTCCTACGAGCAGTACTTC.